A selection of T cell receptor beta chains follows, all from one sample in a study of tumor-infiltrating lymphocytes in primary liver carcinoma. TCRdb processed the multiplex PCR reads anew with MiXCR; each CDR3 protein has one entry. The sample includes fewer than 350,000 distinct CDR3 sequences, about 60% of them seen just once. Material: peripheral blood. The receptors were sampled from a man aged 35 to 55 with primary liver carcinoma and hepatitis B virus infection. Each CDR3 is given with its conserved first and last residue. D genes are given only for firm matches. Clone size, where shown, is once, few, many, or a class for clones that have expanded.

few	NA	TRBV28	TRBJ2-7	TGTGCCAGCAGTTCGGTGCTCTACGAGCAGTACTTC	CASSSVLYEQYF
NA	NA	TRBV29-1	TRBJ1-1	TGCAGCGGTGGATATGGGGTATATGAAGCTTTCTTC	CSGGYGVYEAFF
NA	NA	TRBV6-1	TRBJ2-3	TGTGCCAGCAGTGAATGGACAGTCTATACGCTGTATTTT	CASSEWTVYTLYF
NA	NA	TRBV6-2/TRBV6-3	TRBJ2-7	TGTGCCAGCAAGAACGGACGGGGCGAACAGTACTTC	CASKNGRGEQYF
NA	TRBD2	TRBV27	TRBJ2-7	TGTGCCAGCAGTCGACTAGCGGGAGGGTCCCACGAGCAGTACTTC	CASSRLAGGSHEQYF
many	TRBD1	TRBV5-4	TRBJ2-7	TGTGCCAGCAGCAAAACAGGACAGGGTGGCGAGCAGTACTTC	CASSKTGQGGEQYF
NA	TRBD2	TRBV5-4	TRBJ2-2	TGTGCCAGCAACCCTGGTGCGGGAGGGCTCGCCGGGGAGCTGTTTTTT	CASNPGAGGLAGELFF
once	NA	TRBV11-3	TRBJ2-7	TGTCCTAGCAGCTTAACACCCAGCGGCGAGCAGTACTTC	CPSSLTPSGEQYF
few	NA	TRBV6-6	TRBJ1-1	TGTGCCAGCAGTAAACATACAGGGATTAAGGACACTGAAGCTTTCTTT	CASSKHTGIKDTEAFF
once	TRBD2	TRBV10-2	TRBJ2-2	TGCGCCAGCAGTGAGGGTGTGGGACTAGCGGGGAGCACCGGGGAGCTGTTTTTT	CASSEGVGLAGSTGELFF
many	TRBD2	TRBV5-5	TRBJ2-1	TGTGCCAGCAGCTTGGGGCGGGAGTTCCGGGGTGAGCAGTTCTTC	CASSLGREFRGEQFF
many	TRBD1	TRBV29-1	TRBJ1-6	TGCAGCGTAGGACAGGGGATGGATTCACCCCTCCACTTT	CSVGQGMDSPLHF
once	NA	TRBV4-1	TRBJ1-3	TGCGCCGGCAGCCTACACCTGTTCTCTGGACACACCATATATTTT	CAGSLHLFSGHTIYF
many	NA	TRBV6-1	TRBJ2-7	TGTGCCAGCAGTGAACGGCCAACGATCTTC	CASSERPTIF
few	TRBD2	TRBV5-4	TRBJ2-1	TGTGCCAGCAGCTTGTCTAGCGGGATCTCCAATGAGCAGTTCTTC	CASSLSSGISNEQFF
NA	NA	TRBV5-4	TRBJ1-4	TGTGCCAGCAGCTCCGGGGGGACACCGAATGAAAAACTGTTTTTT	CASSSGGTPNEKLFF
NA	NA	TRBV25-1	TRBJ1-2	TGTGTCAGCAGTGTATCAGGGACGGTGAACTATGGCTACACCTTC	CVSSVSGTVNYGYTF
NA	TRBD1	TRBV4-3	TRBJ2-3	TGCGCCAGCAGACAAGATGGGGCAGGGGGCGTCAGAGATACGCAGTATTTT	CASRQDGAGGVRDTQYF
NA	NA	TRBV12-3/TRBV12-4	TRBJ2-7	TGTGCCAGCAGTTACCGAACTAACTACGAGCAGTACTTC	CASSYRTNYEQYF
NA	NA	TRBV29-1	TRBJ1-1	TGCAGCGGGGGTCAGGAAGGCTATCAGGACACTGAAGCTTTCTTT	CSGGQEGYQDTEAFF
NA	NA	TRBV11-2	TRBJ2-2	TGTGCCAGCAGCTTAGGGTCGGCCGGGGAGCTGTTTTTT	CASSLGSAGELFF
NA	TRBD2	TRBV29-1	TRBJ2-7	TGCAGCGTGCGAGAGGATAGCGGGAGGTACGAGCGGTACTTC	CSVREDSGRYERYF
few	NA	TRBV12-2	TRBJ2-3	TGTGCAAGTCGCCCTCTGGACAGGGTCGACACAGATACGCAGTATTTT	CASRPLDRVDTDTQYF
NA	NA	TRBV11-2	TRBJ1-4	TGTGTCAGCAGCTTAGGAGGGAGGGAAACACAAAAACTGTTTTTT	CVSSLGGRETQKLFF
NA	NA	TRBV5-4	TRBJ1-1	TGTGCCAGCAGCTTGGCTAGGAATACGAACACTGAAGCTTTCTTT	CASSLARNTNTEAFF
NA	TRBD2	TRBV4-3	TRBJ2-1	TGCGCCAGCAGCCAATCGCAACTAGCGGGAGGGGGAGATGAGCAGTTCTTC	CASSQSQLAGGGDEQFF
few	NA	TRBV10-2	TRBJ2-3	TGCGCCAGCTCGAGCGACTCCACATTAGATACGCAGTATTTT	CASSSDSTLDTQYF
NA	NA	TRBV4-1	TRBJ1-3	TGCGCCAGCAGCCAAGCCGGATCTGGAAACACCATATATTTT	CASSQAGSGNTIYF
NA	NA	TRBV25-1	TRBJ2-3	TGTGCCAGCAGTGCGTATGGGGGGATGAATGATACGCAGTATTTT	CASSAYGGMNDTQYF
NA	TRBD1	TRBV28	TRBJ2-3	TGTGCCAGCAGCCGGGACAGGCAATTGCAGTATTTT	CASSRDRQLQYF
many	TRBD1	TRBV6-5	TRBJ2-7	TGTGCCAGCAGCGAAGCGGACAGGGGCTACGAGCAGTACTTC	CASSEADRGYEQYF
few	TRBD1	TRBV9	TRBJ2-3	TGTGCCAGCAGCGTAAGGGGACAGCGAGTGATCGCAGATACGCAGTATTTT	CASSVRGQRVIADTQYF
NA	TRBD1	TRBV13	TRBJ2-3	TGTGTCAGCAGCCCCGGGACAGGGGGCACAGATACGCAGTATTTT	CVSSPGTGGTDTQYF
few	TRBD2	TRBV6-2/TRBV6-3	TRBJ2-7	TGTGCCAGCAGTTTGGCACTGGGACTAGCGGGAGTCGAGCAGTACTTC	CASSLALGLAGVEQYF
many	NA	TRBV6-5	TRBJ1-2	TGTGCCAGCAGTCCTACAGCCGGTGGCTACACCTTC	CASSPTAGGYTF
NA	NA	TRBV5-6	TRBJ1-1	TGTGCCAGCAACTTCCTCTCTGAAGCTTTCTTT	CASNFLSEAFF
many	TRBD2	TRBV29-1	TRBJ2-1	TGCAGCGTTGAAGGCGGGAGGAGCTCCTACAATGAGCAGTTCTTC	CSVEGGRSSYNEQFF
NA	TRBD2	TRBV20-1	TRBJ2-5	TGCAGTGCTAGTCTAGCGGGAGGGCGGCAAGAGACCCAGTACTTC	CSASLAGGRQETQYF
NA	NA	TRBV5-1	TRBJ2-5	TGCGCCAGCAGCGCGACCGGCGTGGAGACCCAGTACTTC	CASSATGVETQYF
NA	TRBD2	TRBV6-2/TRBV6-3	TRBJ2-7	TGTGCCAACAGTTACTCGGGCGGGAGAGGTTACGAGCAGTACTTC	CANSYSGGRGYEQYF
once	NA	TRBV12-3/TRBV12-4	TRBJ2-1	TGTGTCAGCAGCCCAGGGATATGGGGGAAGTTCTTC	CVSSPGIWGKFF
NA	NA	TRBV5-1	TRBJ2-7	TGCGCCAGCAAATTGAATTGTGGGGACTACGAGCAGTACTTC	CASKLNCGDYEQYF
many	NA	TRBV11-3	TRBJ2-1	TGTGCCAGCAGCTTAGCGACGGCTTACAATGAGCAGTTCTTC	CASSLATAYNEQFF
NA	NA	TRBV7-8	TRBJ1-3	TGTGCCAGCAGCTTAGCTTTAGGTACAGGGCCAGGAAACACCATATATTTT	CASSLALGTGPGNTIYF
many	NA	TRBV4-2	TRBJ2-3	TGTGCCAGCAGCCCGGTATCAGGGGAGCGGGATACGCAGTATTTT	CASSPVSGERDTQYF
NA	NA	TRBV28	TRBJ2-7	TGTGCCAGCGCCCTGGGAATCAGGGCCAGCGAGCAGTACTTC	CASALGIRASEQYF
NA	TRBD1	TRBV11-2	TRBJ1-5	TGTGCCAGCAACCCGGACAGGGACACCAATCAGCCCCGGCATTTT	CASNPDRDTNQPRHF
NA	NA	TRBV28	TRBJ2-7	TGTGCCAGCAGTTTTTCAGAGAGAGGGACCGAGCAGTACTTC	CASSFSERGTEQYF
NA	TRBD1	TRBV5-5	TRBJ2-7	TGTGCCGGCAGCATCGGCCTGGGACAGGGGACGTACGAGCAGTACTTC	CAGSIGLGQGTYEQYF